A single sample gave rise to the 10 T cell receptor beta chains below, sequenced in a study of human T cells and chemical hapten exposure. TCRdb redid the calling of the RACE reads with MiXCR, one entry per CDR3 protein. The sample comprises about 82,000 distinct CDR3 sequences, 10% to 14% of which are singletons, and about 4% rests with the top ten. The time point denotes: patch test 3, about 24 weeks after DPC sensitization. Treatment here: therapeutic diphenylcyclopropenone sensitization with weekly scalp DPC. This specimen was whole blood, taken in connection with sensitization to the hapten diphenylcyclopropenone (DPC). Receptors originate from a woman in her 50s with alopecia areata. Some clones in this sample may be carry-over from other donors' samples.

V and J are TRBV20-1 and TRBJ2-5; 11 bases match TRBD1. V was pared by 3 bases and J by 4 bases, with 1 base of the junction left unmatched. The CDR3 is 13 amino acids. CDR1 DFQATT and CDR2 SNEGSKA come from the germline V gene (reference sequence). CDR3: CSARGQGVETQYF. CDR3 bases: TGCAGTGCTAGGGGACAGGGGGTAGAGACCCAGTACTTC.

A few counts support this clonotype. The gene calls are TRBV2 and TRBJ2-7; D call uncertain. Germline CDR1 SNHLY, CDR2 FYNNEI. Trimming removed 5 bases at V and 2 bases at J, with 7 bases between. The CDR3 runs to 12 residues. In DNA form, the CDR3 reads TGTGCCAGCAGTTGGGCTCCCTACGAGCAGTACTTC. The encoded protein is CASSWAPYEQYF.

This clonotype was counted a few times. V gene TRBV6-5 combines with J gene TRBJ2-7, with 11 nucleotides matching TRBD2. The trim removed 6 bases at V and 0 bases at J, leaving 7 bases unmatched. The CDR3 is made up of 16 amino acids. Per the germline V gene, CDR1 is MNHEY and CDR2 is SVGAGI. The chain's CDR3 is CASRRTGTSGSYEQYF. The CDR3 nucleotides are TGTGCCAGCAGGCGTACAGGGACTAGCGGCTCCTACGAGCAGTACTTC.

This clonotype has at least ten counts. The rearrangement joins TRBV6-2 or TRBV6-3 to TRBJ2-2; tentative D call: TRBD2 (6 bases). V was cut by 6 bases and J by 7 bases, with 24 bases left in between. The CDR3 loop spans 17 amino acids. Germline CDR1 reads MNHEY; CDR2 reads SVGEGT. The CDR3 region is CASSPQTRRGAGGELFF. CDR3 DNA: TGTGCCAGCAGCCCCCAAACTCGGAGGGGTGCCGGCGGGGAGCTGTTTTTT.

CDR3 sequence: CSGNAPQYF. The CDR3 coding sequence is TGCAGCGGGAACGCGCCGCAGTACTTC. This sequence joins TRBV29-1 and TRBJ2-7; D unresolved. The length of the CDR3 is 9 residues. Trimming removed 7 bases from V and 9 bases from J, with 10 bases in between. Germline CDR1 SQVTM, CDR2 ANQGSEA.

In its sample, this clonotype was seen a few times. CDR3 sequence reads: CMCRPPSSYNEQFF. The DNA of the CDR3 is TGCATGTGTAGACCGCCTAGCTCCTACAATGAGCAGTTCTTC. V gene TRBV20-1 combines with J gene TRBJ2-1; D unresolved. Germline assignment: CDR1 DFQATT and CDR2 SNEGSKA (reference sequence). CDR3 length: 14 amino acids.

This clonotype was counted at least ten times. The genes are TRBV3-1 and TRBJ1-3; no firm D call. CDR1 and CDR2 from the germline V gene are LGHDT and YNNKEL (reference sequence). This CDR3 has 16 residues. Trimming took 2 bases from V and 3 from J, leaving 14 bases between them. The chain's CDR3 is CASSQQATRGGNTIYF. CDR3 DNA: TGTGCCAGCAGCCAACAGGCCACTCGGGGTGGAAACACCATATATTTT.

This clonotype was observed many times. V usage is TRBV5-1 and J usage is TRBJ1-1; 7 bases are a match to TRBD1. The germline V gene encodes CDR1 SGHRS and CDR2 YFSETQ. This CDR3 comprises 14 residues. V was pared by 5 bases and J by 2 bases, with 6 bases of the junction left unmatched. The CDR3 DNA follows: TGCGCCAGCAGTAACCAGGGGGGTAACACTGAAGCTTTCTTT. Its translation: CASSNQGGNTEAFF.

This clonotype has only a few counts. The rearrangement uses TRBV11-1 and TRBJ1-1; D remains ambiguous. In germline, CDR1 is SGHAT, CDR2 FQDESV (reference sequence). The V gene lost 5 bases and the J gene lost 1 base, with 11 bases spanning the gap. The CDR3 loop spans 14 amino acids. CDR3 in amino acids: CASSHWGANTEAFF. CDR3 bases: TGTGCCAGCAGCCATTGGGGAGCGAACACTGAAGCTTTCTTT. Full variable domain (rest looked up from reference TRBV11-1 and TRBJ1-1): EAEVAQSPRYKITEKSQAVAFWCDPISGHATLYWYRQILGQGPELLVQFQDESVVDDSQLPKDRFSAERLKGVDSTLKIQPAELGDSAMYLCASSHWGANTEAFFGQGTRLTVV.

With respect to this clonotype: One base away lies a much larger clone, so this may be a sequencing read error. The rearrangement links TRBV2 to TRBJ1-4; a possible D gene is TRBD1 (6 bases). CDR1 is SNHLY and CDR2 is FYNNEI in the germline V gene. There are 13 residues in the CDR3. Here the CDR3 reads CGSSWGAREKLFF. The CDR3 DNA is TGTGGCAGCAGTTGGGGGGCGCGAGAAAAACTGTTTTTT. Drawing the rest from reference TRBV2 and TRBJ1-4, the complete variable domain is EPEVTQTPSHQVTQMGQEVILRCVPISNHLYFYWYRQILGQKVEFLVSFYNNEISEKSEIFDDQFSVERPDGSNFTLKIRSTKLEDSAMYFCGSSWGAREKLFFGSGTQLSVL.